The 28 T cell receptor beta chains presented below share a single source sample, sequenced in a study of blood T cell repertoires in COVID-19. Produced via immunoSEQ multiplex PCR; TCRdb's table is partial and in-frame only. The table shows fewer than 250,000 clones, with 82% occurring only once. Sequenced input: peripheral blood. The receptors were gathered from a woman in her 70s with acute or convalescent COVID-19.

The chain links TRBV27 to TRBJ1-1, with 10 nucleotides matching TRBD1. The CDR3 spans 13 residues. The germline CDR1 and CDR2 sequences are MNHEY and SMNVEV (reference sequence). J gave up 4 bases and V 6 bases, and 2 bases lay outside the gene matches. The CDR3 sequence: CASRTGGLTEAFF. The CDR3 DNA sequence: TGTGCCAGCAGGACAGGGGGCCTCACTGAAGCTTTCTTT.

The chain recombines TRBV6-6 with TRBJ1-3; D is unresolved. This CDR3 is 12 amino acids long. Germline CDR1 is MNHNY and CDR2 is SVGAGI (reference sequence). V was trimmed by 7 bases and J by 4 bases, leaving 8 bases between them. The DNA for the CDR3 is TGTGCCAGCACCCTGACAGGAAACACCATATATTTT. Translating it yields CASTLTGNTIYF.

This chain uses TRBV7-9 with TRBJ1-2, with 12 bases identical to TRBD1. Germline loops: CDR1 SEHNR, CDR2 FQNEAQ (reference sequence). This CDR3 region has 16 residues. Trimming took 7 bases from V and 2 from J; bases not matched to a gene: 8. DNA for the CDR3: TGTGCCAGCATCGATTCCGGGACAGGGGGCAACTATGGCTACACCTTC. It codes for CASIDSGTGGNYGYTF.

The chain has TRBV11-2 and TRBJ1-2; the D gene is possibly TRBD1 (5 bases). The V end lost 3 bases, the J end lost 0 bases, and 14 bases lay between the germline ends. Germline assignment: CDR1 SGHAT and CDR2 FQNNGV. The CDR3 is made up of 16 amino acids. This CDR3 reads CASSLREGLANYGYTF. The CDR3 DNA reads as TGTGCCAGCAGCTTGAGGGAGGGGCTAGCTAACTATGGCTACACCTTC.

On this clone itself: Different DNA sequences within this sample yield the same CDR3. The chain has TRBV29-1 and TRBJ1-1, with 9 bases lining up with TRBD1. The CDR3 sequence is 12 residues long. J lost 2 bases, V lost 6 bases, and 1 base had no gene match. CDR1 is SQVTM, CDR2 ANQGSEA, per germline. The CDR3 protein is CSVGQGNTEAFF. The CDR3 DNA is TGCAGCGTGGGACAGGGAAACACTGAAGCTTTCTTT.

The chain carries TRBV6-2 or TRBV6-3 and TRBJ1-1; D remains unclear. This CDR3 has 15 amino acids. The germline CDR1 and CDR2 sequences are MNHEY and SVGEGT. Trimming removed 5 bases from V and 1 base from J, with 14 bases in between. CDR3 protein: CASSPGVAWNTEAFF. As DNA, the CDR3 is TGTGCCAGCAGTCCCGGGGTAGCTTGGAACACTGAAGCTTTCTTT.

V and J are TRBV7-9 and TRBJ2-7; tentatively, D is TRBD2 (5 bases). The CDR3 extends over 15 amino acids. The germline V gene encodes CDR1 SEHNR and CDR2 FQNEAQ (reference sequence). V was trimmed by 5 bases and J by 1 base, leaving 15 bases between them. Written as DNA, the CDR3 is TGTGCCAGCAGCCTCCGAGGGCCAACTTCCTACGAGCAGTACTTC. Its translation is CASSLRGPTSYEQYF.

This clone has only one observation. The chain is built from TRBV2 and TRBJ1-1; D not certain. V was trimmed by 7 bases and J by 7 bases, leaving 22 bases between them. CDR1 is SNHLY and CDR2 is FYNNEI in the germline V gene. There are 15 residues in the CDR3. CDR3 sequence: CASTDPATVRSEAFF. The CDR3 DNA reads as TGTGCCAGCACCGATCCGGCGACGGTAAGGAGTGAAGCTTTCTTT.

This chain uses TRBV10-1 with TRBJ2-3, with D perhaps TRBD2 (5 bases). The germline CDR1 and CDR2 sequences are WNHNN and SYGVQD (reference sequence). The length of the CDR3 is 14 residues. Trimming took off 3 bases at V and 5 bases at J, with 12 bases between the two ends. CDR3 region: CASSDRRAGDTQYF. CDR3 coding DNA: TGCGCCAGCAGTGACCGTAGGGCGGGAGATACGCAGTATTTT.

J is TRBJ1-3 and V is TRBV6-2 or TRBV6-3; TRBD1 matches at 8 bases. Germline V gene lookup returns CDR1 MNHEY and CDR2 SVGEGT. This CDR3 contains 14 residues. V trimming: 6 bases; J trimming: 2 bases; junction bases outside the gene matches: 3. Written as DNA, the CDR3 is TGTGCCAGCAGCCCGACAGGGGCTGGAAACACCATATATTTT. This sequence encodes CASSPTGAGNTIYF.

V and J are TRBV30 and TRBJ1-2, with a weak D call TRBD1 (6 bases). Germline-derived CDR1 and CDR2 are GTSNPN and SVGIG (reference sequence). This CDR3 is 14 amino acids long. V was shortened by 0 bases and J by 2 bases, with 10 bases between the two germline ends. CDR3 in amino acids: CAWSVGGNNYGYTF. CDR3 DNA sequence: TGTGCCTGGAGTGTAGGGGGTAACAACTATGGCTACACCTTC.

The chain has TRBV19 and TRBJ1-5, with 8 bases matching TRBD1. Germline CDR1 is LNHDA and CDR2 is SQIVND (reference sequence). V shed 9 bases, J shed 4 bases, and the junction held 11 bases outside the gene matches. The CDR3 extends over 15 amino acids. The CDR3 here is CASQGAEGWNQPQHF. CDR3 DNA: TGTGCCAGCCAGGGGGCTGAAGGGTGGAATCAGCCCCAGCATTTT.

This clone has more than one count but fewer than ten. This rearrangement joins TRBV7-2 to TRBJ2-1; TRBD2 agrees at 10 bases. V lost 5 bases to trimming and J lost 7 bases; unmatched junction nucleotides: 5. CDR3 length: 14 amino acids. Germline assignment: CDR1 SGHTA and CDR2 FQGNSA. The DNA of the CDR3 is TGTGCCAGCAGCATAAGCGGGGGGGCTAATGAGCAGTTCTTC. Protein: CASSISGGANEQFF.

The CDR3 spells CASSIGQDPRQVQETQYF. In nucleotides, the CDR3 is TGTGCCAGCTCGATAGGCCAAGACCCTCGACAGGTCCAAGAGACCCAGTACTTC. This chain links TRBV9 with TRBJ2-5; TRBD1 might be the D (6 bases). The CDR3 spans 18 residues. V was clipped by 7 bases and J by 1 base, with 26 bases between them. Germline loops: CDR1 SGDLS, CDR2 YYNGEE.

J is TRBJ1-3 and V is TRBV6-6, with TRBD1 as a possible D gene (5 bases). CDR1 is MNHNY and CDR2 is SVGAGI in the germline V gene (reference sequence). There are 15 residues in the CDR3. V lost 6 bases and J lost 0, with 12 bases in between. The CDR3 reads CASRPQAVSGNTIYF. The CDR3 DNA is TGTGCCAGCAGACCACAGGCCGTCTCTGGAAACACCATATATTTT.

The rearrangement joins TRBV3-1 (or the pseudogene TRBV3-2) to TRBJ1-5; 7 bases are shared with TRBD1. Unmatched junction bases numbered 14, after V lost 1 base and J lost 14 bases. Germline CDR1 LGHDT, CDR2 YNNKEL (reference sequence). The CDR3 has 15 residues. Written as DNA, the CDR3 is TGTGCCAGCAGCCAAGTCTTCGTGGACAGGCGAACTAAGCATTTT. Its translation: CASSQVFVDRRTKHF.

V usage is TRBV5-6 and J usage is TRBJ1-2, with 8 bases fitting TRBD1. The CDR3 spans 14 residues. The V and J ends lost 4 bases and 7 bases, in that order; junction bases with no gene match: 9. From germline, CDR1 is SGHDT and CDR2 YYEEEE. CDR3 DNA sequence: TGTGCCAGCAGCACCCGGGACAGGAGGGGTGGCTACACCTTC. Protein sequence: CASSTRDRRGGYTF.

This chain links TRBV18 with TRBJ1-2; no reliable D call. Deletions cut 3 bases from V and 7 bases from J, with 15 bases between. The CDR3 consists of 14 residues. Germline V CDR1 and CDR2: KGHSH, LQKENI. The CDR3 here is CASSPDNPIGGYTF. In DNA form, the CDR3 reads TGTGCCAGCTCACCTGACAACCCAATTGGTGGCTACACCTTC.

The chain combines TRBV5-1 with TRBJ2-7, with D unresolved. V dropped 9 bases and J dropped 5 bases, with 21 bases sitting between them. The CDR3 length is 14 residues. In germline, CDR1 is SGHRS, CDR2 YFSETQ. CDR3 sequence: CATAVGQNLDEQYF. The CDR3 region has the DNA TGCGCCACCGCGGTGGGTCAGAACCTGGACGAGCAGTACTTC.

This clone appeared a few times. The chain recombines TRBV6-2 or TRBV6-3 with TRBJ1-4; D is possibly TRBD1 (6 bases). V lost 2 bases, J lost 5 bases, and 12 bases lay in between. The CDR3 covers 15 residues. Germline loops: CDR1 MNHEY, CDR2 SVGEGT. The CDR3 sequence is CASSYPGQINEKLFF. The CDR3 nucleotides read TGTGCCAGCAGTTACCCGGGACAAATCAATGAAAAACTGTTTTTT.

The rearrangement links TRBV7-2 to TRBJ1-3; 9 bases agree with TRBD1. Trimming at V came to 2 bases and at J to 4 bases, leaving 6 bases not matched to a gene. Per the germline V gene, CDR1 is SGHTA and CDR2 is FQGNSA. This CDR3 comprises 16 residues. Written as DNA, the CDR3 is TGTGCCAGCAGCTTACCGGGACAGGGCGTAGGAAACACCATATATTTT. Its translation: CASSLPGQGVGNTIYF.

The chain couples TRBV18 to TRBJ2-2, with D perhaps TRBD1 (6 bases). Trimming took off 6 bases at V and 5 bases at J, with 19 bases between the two ends. The CDR3 length is 16 residues. Germline values: CDR1 KGHSH, CDR2 LQKENI. The CDR3 reads CASSLRTVGTTGELFF. The CDR3 nucleotides are TGTGCCAGCTCCCTAAGGACAGTGGGGACAACCGGGGAGCTGTTTTTT.

The chain has TRBV5-1 and TRBJ1-5; D is perhaps TRBD1 (5 bases). This CDR3 is 16 amino acids long. V was shortened by 0 bases and J by 4 bases, with 14 bases between the two germline ends. The germline V gene encodes CDR1 SGHRS and CDR2 YFSETQ. The CDR3 reads CASSLEPRQSNQPQHF. The CDR3, as DNA: TGCGCCAGCAGCTTGGAACCCCGACAGAGTAATCAGCCCCAGCATTTT.

The V gene is TRBV7-8, the J gene TRBJ1-2; TRBD1 matches 8 bases. Unmatched junction bases numbered 9, after V lost 5 bases and J lost 4 bases. Germline CDR1 reads SGHVS; CDR2 reads FQNEAQ. The CDR3 extends over 15 amino acids. CDR3 loop: CASSQGAYRGYGYTF. For the CDR3, the DNA is TGTGCCAGCAGCCAGGGGGCCTACAGGGGCTATGGCTACACCTTC.

The chain combines TRBV6-5 with TRBJ1-1; D is unresolved. The germline V gene encodes CDR1 MNHEY and CDR2 SVGAGI. V gave up 5 bases and J gave up 2 bases, with 9 bases separating them. The CDR3 has 13 residues. For the CDR3, the DNA is TGTGCCAGCAGTACCGGACTAAACACTGAAGCTTTCTTT. It encodes CASSTGLNTEAFF.

The rearrangement joins TRBV5-4 to TRBJ1-4; possibly TRBD1 for D (6 bases). Per the germline V gene, CDR1 is SGHNT and CDR2 is YYREEE (reference sequence). The CDR3 is made up of 14 amino acids. Trimming shortened V by 5 bases and J by 3 bases, and 11 bases separated the two germline ends. Written as DNA, the CDR3 is TGTGCCAGCAGGAAGGACAGCTCTAATGAAAAACTGTTTTTT. Protein: CASRKDSSNEKLFF.

This clone showed up just a few times. Other DNA sequences in this specimen translate into the identical CDR3. V is TRBV7-9 and J is TRBJ1-5; 7 bases are a match to TRBD1. The junction had 6 bases not matched to a gene; V was cut back by 5 bases and J by 2 bases. The CDR3 is 15 residues long. CDR1 SEHNR and CDR2 FQNEAQ come from the germline V gene (reference sequence). The CDR3 here is CASSRDRVGNQPQHF. CDR3 bases: TGTGCCAGCAGCCGCGACAGGGTTGGCAATCAGCCCCAGCATTTT.

This clone showed up many times. The genes are TRBV19 and TRBJ2-2, with TRBD1 as a possible D gene (6 bases). The V and J ends lost 6 bases and 3 bases respectively, with 14 bases between them. CDR3 length: 15 residues. Germline values: CDR1 LNHDA, CDR2 SQIVND (reference sequence). CDR3 residues: CASRRGQSHTGELFF. The CDR3 DNA is TGTGCCAGTAGACGAGGACAGAGCCACACCGGGGAGCTGTTTTTT.